These 25 T cell receptor beta chains share one sample of origin, sequenced in a study of CD8+ T cells in alopecia areata. RNA was isolated and reverse transcribed to cDNA, the sequencing template. Only in-frame clones appear in the TCRdb table, and some are missing; sequencing was by immunoSEQ multiplex PCR. The sample includes more than 90,000 clones, roughly 66% of them seen just once. Sequencing was performed on CD4+ T cells sorted from blood. These receptors were obtained from a human donor in good health.

The gene calls are TRBV6-5 and TRBJ1-5; 10 bases map to TRBD1. Germline CDR1 is MNHEY and CDR2 is SVGAGI. The CDR3 runs 15 residues. The ends lost 1 base at V and 7 bases at J; junction bases unmatched: 4. In nucleotides, the CDR3 is TGTGCCAGCAGTTACTACGGGACAGGGGAACAGCCCCAGCATTTT. This encodes CASSYYGTGEQPQHF.

This clone has more than one count but fewer than ten. This chain uses TRBV29-1 with TRBJ1-2, with D uncertain. CDR3 length equals 10 residues. Germline values: CDR1 SQVTM, CDR2 ANQGSEA. V was pared by 2 bases and J by 7 bases, with 5 bases between. CDR3 region: CSVEMGGYTF. CDR3 sequence (DNA): TGCAGCGTTGAAATGGGTGGCTACACCTTC.

The chain joins TRBV15 to TRBJ2-7, with 15 bases aligning to TRBD2. V shed 9 bases and J 5 bases; nucleotides not matched to a gene: 11. The CDR3 has 16 residues. The germline V gene has CDR1 LNHNV and CDR2 YYDKDF (reference sequence). CDR3 in DNA: TGTGCCACGACGCCGGGACTAGCGGGGGGAAAGGACGAGCAGTACTTC. Its protein product is CATTPGLAGGKDEQYF.

The chain is built from TRBV5-1 and TRBJ2-5; D is unclear. This CDR3 is built from 13 residues. In germline, CDR1 is SGHRS, CDR2 YFSETQ. Deletions cut 4 bases from V and 7 bases from J, with 14 bases between. The CDR3 region has the DNA TGCGCCAGCAGCGTTGGCGAACTGGGGACCCAGTACTTC. Translated, it gives CASSVGELGTQYF.

This rearrangement joins TRBV28 to TRBJ2-3; TRBD1 matches at 7 bases. The ends lost 6 bases at V and 10 bases at J; junction bases unmatched: 10. The CDR3 is 13 residues long. Germline CDR1 reads MDHEN; CDR2 reads SYDVKM. CDR3 residues: CASSTGAFGAQYF. The CDR3 DNA follows: TGTGCCAGCAGCACAGGGGCGTTTGGGGCGCAGTATTTT.

The chain carries TRBV6-6 and TRBJ1-6; 7 nucleotides match TRBD1. CDR3 length: 14 amino acids. CDR1 MNHNY and CDR2 SVGAGI come from the germline V gene (reference sequence). J was trimmed by 4 bases and V by 5 bases; bases with no gene match: 2. The CDR3 loop reads CASSRQGYNSPLHF. CDR3 bases: TGTGCCAGCAGTCGACAGGGTTATAATTCACCCCTCCACTTT.

This clone was detected only a few times. The chain recombines TRBV4-1 with TRBJ2-7; D remains unclear. The CDR3 is made up of 14 amino acids. Germline CDR1 is MGHRA and CDR2 is YSYEKL. The V gene lost 0 bases and the J gene lost 0 bases, with 6 bases spanning the gap. The CDR3 loop reads CASSQDPSSYEQYF. CDR3 DNA sequence: TGCGCCAGCAGCCAAGATCCGTCCTCCTACGAGCAGTACTTC.

The V gene is TRBV29-1, the J gene TRBJ2-5; tentative D call: TRBD2 (5 bases). The CDR3 is made up of 12 amino acids. Trimming left V 0 bases short and J 4 bases short, with 6 bases between. Germline CDR1 and CDR2: SQVTM and ANQGSEA. CDR3 in DNA: TGCAGCGTTGAAGAACTAGGAGAGACCCAGTACTTC. This codes for CSVEELGETQYF.

The CDR3 coding sequence is TGTGCCACCAGCAAGGACAGGAACACCGGGGAGCTGTTTTTT. Protein: CATSKDRNTGELFF. The rearrangement uses TRBV15 and TRBJ2-2; D may be TRBD1 (6 bases). The V end was cut by 4 bases, the J end by 1 base, with 7 bases between. The CDR3 covers 14 residues. CDR1 and CDR2 from the germline V gene are LNHNV and YYDKDF (reference sequence). Looking up the rest from reference TRBV15 and TRBJ2-2 gives the full variable domain: DAMVIQNPRYQVTQFGKPVTLSCSQTLNHNVMYWYQQKSSQAPKLLFHYYDKDFNNEADTPDNFQSRRPNTSFCFLDIRSPGLGDTAMYLCATSKDRNTGELFFGEGSRLTVL.

This clone was detected only a few times. The chain is built from TRBV29-1 and TRBJ1-1; 12 nucleotides agree with TRBD1. The trim removed 6 bases at V and 3 bases at J, leaving 5 bases unmatched. The CDR3 loop spans 14 amino acids. Germline V gives CDR1 SQVTM, CDR2 ANQGSEA. CDR3 nucleotides: TGCAGCGTCTGGGACAGGGGGCGGGACACTGAAGCTTTCTTT. The encoded protein is CSVWDRGRDTEAFF.

The chain recombines TRBV15 with TRBJ1-4, with D tentatively TRBD1 (6 bases). The CDR3 loop spans 16 amino acids. V lost 5 bases and J 6 bases, leaving 19 bases between the germline ends. Germline V CDR1 and CDR2: LNHNV, YYDKDF (reference sequence). The CDR3 DNA reads TGTGCCACCAGCCCCCTGGGCGGGACAAAATATGAAAAACTGTTTTTT. It translates to CATSPLGGTKYEKLFF.

The rearrangement joins TRBV5-1 to TRBJ1-2; the D is unclear. V lost 0 bases and J lost 4, with 16 bases in between. This CDR3 has 16 amino acids. Germline V CDR1 and CDR2: SGHRS, YFSETQ. Written as DNA, the CDR3 is TGCGCCAGCAGCTTGGATCCGGGTACCTCCCTCTATGGCTACACCTTC. This encodes CASSLDPGTSLYGYTF.

This chain uses TRBV29-1 with TRBJ1-1, with 10 bases that match TRBD1. The CDR3 contains 13 residues. Germline CDR1 reads SQVTM; CDR2 reads ANQGSEA. V lost 8 bases and J lost 1; bases outside the gene matches: 4. CDR3 sequence: CSTTGGGNTEAFF. CDR3 bases: TGCAGCACGACAGGGGGCGGGAACACTGAAGCTTTCTTT.

The J gene is TRBJ2-3, the V gene TRBV23-1, with 7 bases matching TRBD1. TRBV23-1 is sorted into the ORF group, with uncertain function. CDR3 length: 18 amino acids. V lost 4 bases and J lost 1; bases outside the gene matches: 14. CDR3 DNA sequence: TGCGCCAGCAGTCCTCAACGCCGGGACAGTAGCGGCACAGATACGCAGTATTTT. The encoded protein is CASSPQRRDSSGTDTQYF.

This clone appeared a single time. The rearrangement joins TRBV29-1 to TRBJ2-3; 10 bases are shared with TRBD1. Germline V gene sequence: CDR1 SQVTM, CDR2 ANQGSEA. V lost 6 bases to trimming and J lost 0 bases; unmatched junction nucleotides: 9. There are 16 residues in the CDR3. The CDR3 loop is CSVKLTGGSSTDTQYF. The CDR3 nucleotides are TGCAGCGTAAAACTGACAGGGGGCTCGAGCACAGATACGCAGTATTTT.

The V call is TRBV5-1, the J call TRBJ2-5; D call uncertain. The CDR3 loop spans 13 amino acids. In germline, CDR1 is SGHRS, CDR2 YFSETQ. Trimming removed 0 bases at V and 7 bases at J, with 10 bases between. The CDR3 protein is CASSLDHSGTQYF. DNA for the CDR3: TGCGCCAGCAGCTTGGACCACTCGGGGACCCAGTACTTC.

The chain joins TRBV27 to TRBJ1-6; D possibly corresponds to TRBD1 (6 bases). Germline V gene data show CDR1 as MNHEY and CDR2 as SMNVEV (reference sequence). Trimming took off 2 bases at V and 7 bases at J, with 15 bases between the two ends. The CDR3 has 16 residues. CDR3 in amino acids: CASSLELGQINSPLHF. In DNA form, the CDR3 reads TGTGCCAGCAGTTTAGAGTTAGGACAGATCAATTCACCCCTCCACTTT.

The rearrangement uses TRBV29-1 and TRBJ1-2; D may be TRBD1 (6 bases). This CDR3 is built from 14 residues. The germline CDR1 and CDR2 sequences are SQVTM and ANQGSEA. V lost 6 bases and J 3 bases, leaving 17 bases between the germline ends. CDR3 bases: TGCAGCGTGAACCACGGGGGCTTCGACTATGGCTACACCTTC. Its protein product is CSVNHGGFDYGYTF.

This clone has just a few counts. The V gene is TRBV5-4, the J gene TRBJ2-3, with D hard to call. Trimming shortened V by 0 bases and J by 4 bases, and 9 bases separated the two germline ends. CDR1 and CDR2 (germline): SGHNT, YYREEE (reference sequence). This CDR3 spans 14 amino acids. The CDR3 DNA is TGTGCCAGCAGCTTGGTAGGGTTCCCAGATACGCAGTATTTT. Its protein product is CASSLVGFPDTQYF.

A few counts support this clone. The chain carries TRBV6-5 and TRBJ2-5; TRBD2 is a possible D gene (7 bases). The ends were cut back, 5 bases at V and 6 bases at J, with 19 bases in the middle. The CDR3 consists of 15 residues. Germline V gene sequence: CDR1 MNHEY, CDR2 SVGAGI. This CDR3 is CASSPPSGGGKTQYF. The DNA of the CDR3 is TGTGCCAGCAGTCCCCCGTCGGGGGGCGGGAAGACCCAGTACTTC.

The chain carries TRBV6-5 and TRBJ1-2; D is ambiguous. V was pared by 0 bases and J by 8 bases, with 16 bases between. The CDR3 contains 15 residues. Germline CDR1 is MNHEY and CDR2 is SVGAGI. The CDR3 bases are TGTGCCAGCAGTTACTCTATATACGGGAGGCGCGGCTACACCTTC. Protein product: CASSYSIYGRRGYTF.

This clone has only a few counts. V usage is TRBV29-1 and J usage is TRBJ1-1; no reliable D call. V was clipped by 7 bases and J by 5 bases, with 14 bases between them. In germline, CDR1 is SQVTM, CDR2 ANQGSEA. The CDR3 runs to 12 residues. CDR3 bases: TGCAGCGCCAACCGGGGTACGACTGAAGCTTTCTTT. Its translation is CSANRGTTEAFF.

The table lists this clone with a few counts. V and J are TRBV18 and TRBJ1-1; D remains unclear. In germline, CDR1 is KGHSH, CDR2 LQKENI. This CDR3 comprises 13 residues. The V end was cut by 1 base, the J end by 1 base, with 4 bases between. In DNA form, the CDR3 reads TGTGCCAGCTCACCACAGAAGAACACTGAAGCTTTCTTT. This translates into CASSPQKNTEAFF.

The rearrangement links TRBV5-1 to TRBJ2-7, with TRBD1 matching 8 bases. The germline CDR1 and CDR2 sequences are SGHRS and YFSETQ. The CDR3 is made up of 15 amino acids. V trimming: 1 base; J trimming: 3 bases; junction bases outside the gene matches: 6. The DNA of the CDR3 is TGCGCCAGCAGCTTGTATCCGGGACAGGTCTACGAGCAGTACTTC. Translating it yields CASSLYPGQVYEQYF. Combining the CDR3 with reference TRBV5-1 and TRBJ2-7 gives the whole variable domain KAGVTQTPRYLIKTRGQQVTLSCSPISGHRSVSWYQQTPGQGLQFLFEYFSETQRNKGNFPGRFSGRQFSNSRSEMNVSTLELGDSALYLCASSLYPGQVYEQYFGPGTRLTVT.

The chain employs TRBV6-5 and TRBJ2-7; D is uncertain. Germline lookup yields CDR1 MNHEY and CDR2 SVGAGI. CDR3 length: 12 residues. V gave up 7 bases and J gave up 2 bases, with 9 bases separating them. CDR3 amino acids: CASISGTYEQYF. The DNA for the CDR3 is TGTGCCAGCATCTCGGGCACCTACGAGCAGTACTTC.